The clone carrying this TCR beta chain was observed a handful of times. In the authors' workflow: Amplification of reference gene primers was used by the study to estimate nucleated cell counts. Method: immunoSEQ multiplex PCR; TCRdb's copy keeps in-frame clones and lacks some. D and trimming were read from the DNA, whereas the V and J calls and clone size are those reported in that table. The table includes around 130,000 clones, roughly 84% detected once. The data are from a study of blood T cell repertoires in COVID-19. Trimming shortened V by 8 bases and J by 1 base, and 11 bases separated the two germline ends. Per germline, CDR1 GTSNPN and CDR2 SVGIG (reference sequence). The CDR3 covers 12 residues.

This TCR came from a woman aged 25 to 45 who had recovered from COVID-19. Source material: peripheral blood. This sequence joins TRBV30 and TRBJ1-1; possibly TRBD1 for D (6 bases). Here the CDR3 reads CAGTGQNTEAFF. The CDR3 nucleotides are TGTGCCGGCACGGGACAGAACACTGAAGCTTTCTTT.